The subject of this entry is one TCR beta chain. What it binds is not known. Generated by immunoSEQ multiplex PCR, the TCRdb table keeps only in-frame clones and is missing some. The profile shows 130,000 or so clones, 70% to 90% of them singletons. This sample is drawn from a study of T cells in localized non-small cell lung cancer. Study observations and caveats: Tumor trailed uninvolved adjacent lung in T cell clonality, which peaked there. Multi-region tumor sequencing was not done, so intratumor heterogeneity could not be excluded.

Sequencing was performed on peripheral blood, taken before any cancer treatment. This clonotype was obtained from a female donor aged 60 or older with stage I lung adenocarcinoma.

The CDR3 sequence is CASSPTKRNSNTEAFF. The CDR3 DNA follows: TGTGCCAGCTCACCTACAAAGCGAAACTCGAACACTGAAGCTTTCTTT. The chain is built from TRBV18 and TRBJ1-1; D call uncertain. Germline V gene lookup returns CDR1 KGHSH and CDR2 LQKENI. This CDR3 has 16 amino acids. V lost 3 bases and J 1 base, leaving 15 bases between the germline ends.